This TCR beta chain came from a study of early T cells in non-severe SARS-CoV-2 infection. As for the study in general: Alpha and beta chains were unpaired, from unsorted whole-blood bulk RNA.

Researchers tagged individual cDNA molecules with unique molecular identifiers. In TCRdb, the 5' RACE reads were re-called with MiXCR into one record per CDR3 protein. The data hold about 55,000 distinct CDR3 sequences, with under 15% observed a single time. CDR3 length equals 14 residues. The V end was cut by 3 bases, the J end by 1 base, with 9 bases between. Germline V CDR1 and CDR2: KGHSH, LQKENI. Study-wide results and caveats: VDJdb matching skewed toward anti-spike CD8 responses, missing private and CD4 specificities.

This clonotype was recorded at least ten times. Its specificity is not known. Sequenced material: whole blood, taken at baseline. The chain uses TRBV18 and TRBJ1-1; maybe TRBD1 (5 bases). This TCR derives from an adult who was a healthcare worker with PCR-confirmed SARS-CoV-2 infection or an uninfected control (not recorded which). CDR3 sequence (DNA): TGTGCCAGCTCACCGGGGGGACCGAACACTGAAGCTTTCTTT. Residues: CASSPGGPNTEAFF.